This TCR beta chain was recorded in a study of blood T cell repertoires in COVID-19. Looking at the study overall: From the United States, Italy and Spain came samples of acute and convalescent COVID-19. In each case, the material was cDNA or gDNA derived from T cells, B-cell-depleted T cells, or PBMCs.

The authors' processing: The assay estimated nucleated cells by amplifying reference gene primers. Measured with immunoSEQ multiplex PCR; TCRdb has only the in-frame clones, and not every one. D and trimming come from the DNA, and the V and J calls and clone size come from that table. The table lists over 350,000 clones, approximately 90% of them singletons. Germline V gene data show CDR1 as SGHRS and CDR2 as YFSETQ. The CDR3 loop spans 14 amino acids. Trimming removed 2 bases from V and 4 bases from J; junction bases left unmatched: 2. The sequenced material came from PBMCs or T cells enriched from blood (not recorded which). This sequence originates from a woman aged 25 to 45 with acute COVID-19. The chain employs TRBV5-1 and TRBJ2-3; 9 nucleotides match TRBD1. CDR3 amino acids: CASSFTGGSDTQYF. CDR3 DNA sequence: TGCGCCAGCAGCTTTACAGGGGGCTCAGATACGCAGTATTTT.